This T cell receptor (beta chain) appears in the sequencing data of a study of cytomegalovirus exposure and HLA in healthy donors. The V gene's germline CDR1 is ENHRY and CDR2 SYGVKD. There are 14 residues in the CDR3. The V and J ends lost 8 bases and 7 bases, in that order; junction bases with no gene match: 11. 13 Jbeta primers and 60 Vbeta primers were used for the PCR. Sequenced by immunoSEQ multiplex PCR; TCRdb stores in-frame clones only, minus some. This sample has fewer than 150,000 clones; about 79% occur once, and the top ten carry about 3.8%. This chain connects TRBV10-3 to TRBJ2-3, with 8 bases identical to TRBD2. The sample comprised PBMCs. The sequence came from a man aged 35 to 55 in good health and CMV-seropositive. In DNA, the CDR3 is TGTGCCATCTCGGGGGGGCAGGAATGGAATACGCAGTATTTT. Encoded protein: CAISGGQEWNTQYF.